The 3 T cell receptor beta chains below come from one sample, sequenced in a study of T cell clones after liver transplantation. Assay used: immunoSEQ multiplex PCR; TCRdb lists only in-frame clones, some missing. The sample includes around 51,000 clones, roughly nine tenths seen only once; the top ten take 14%. Material: CD8+ T cells from blood, obtained 12 months after liver transplant. Every receptor here comes from a human patient who received a liver transplant. Part of the T cells may come from the graft donor.

The chain combines TRBV27 with TRBJ2-1, with 11 bases matching TRBD2. The germline gives CDR1 MNHEY, CDR2 SMNVEV (reference sequence). The CDR3 length is 15 residues. After removal of 7 bases from V and 6 bases from J, the junction contained 8 bases not matched to a gene. As DNA, the CDR3 is TGTGCCAGCACCTTAGCGGGAGGGCCGGGCAATGAGCAGTTCTTC. Translated, it gives CASTLAGGPGNEQFF.

This chain links TRBV27 with TRBJ1-1, with unresolved D. V dropped 6 bases and J dropped 5 bases, with 10 bases sitting between them. CDR1 and CDR2 (germline): MNHEY, SMNVEV (reference sequence). The length of the CDR3 is 12 residues. The CDR3 DNA reads as TGTGCCAGCAGCGAAAGAGGTACTGAAGCTTTCTTT. The encoded protein is CASSERGTEAFF.

This chain links TRBV4-1 with TRBJ1-1; D possibly corresponds to TRBD1 (6 bases). Germline assignment: CDR1 MGHRA and CDR2 YSYEKL. The CDR3 spans 15 residues. V lost 1 base, J lost 5 bases, and 14 bases lay in between. The CDR3 loop is CASSQVVGGGTEAFF. In nucleotides, the CDR3 is TGCGCCAGCAGCCAAGTGGTAGGGGGGGGGACTGAAGCTTTCTTT.